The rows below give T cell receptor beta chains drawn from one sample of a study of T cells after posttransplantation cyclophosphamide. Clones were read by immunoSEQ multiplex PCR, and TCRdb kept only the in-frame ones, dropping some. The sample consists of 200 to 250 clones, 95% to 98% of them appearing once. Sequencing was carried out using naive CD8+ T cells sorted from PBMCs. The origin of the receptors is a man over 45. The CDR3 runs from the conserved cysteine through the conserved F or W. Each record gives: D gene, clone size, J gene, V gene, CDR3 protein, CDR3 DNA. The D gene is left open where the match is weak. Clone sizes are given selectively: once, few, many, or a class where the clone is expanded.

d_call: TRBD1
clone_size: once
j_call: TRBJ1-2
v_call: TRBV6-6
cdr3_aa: CASSLLAGGLRGYTF
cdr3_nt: TGTGCCAGCAGCCTCTTGGCAGGGGGCTTAAGAGGCTACACCTTC

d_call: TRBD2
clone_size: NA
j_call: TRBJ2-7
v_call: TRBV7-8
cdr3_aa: CASSSLAGRYEQYF
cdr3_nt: TGTGCCAGCAGCTCCCTAGCGGGGAGGTACGAGCAGTACTTC

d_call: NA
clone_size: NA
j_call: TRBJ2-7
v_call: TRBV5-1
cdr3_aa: CASSSDRSSYEQYF
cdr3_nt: TGCGCCAGCAGCTCAGACAGGAGCTCCTACGAGCAGTACTTC

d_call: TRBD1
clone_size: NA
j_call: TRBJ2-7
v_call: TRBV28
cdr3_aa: CASSLFRGNEQYF
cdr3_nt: TGTGCCAGCAGTCTCTTCAGGGGGAACGAGCAGTACTTC

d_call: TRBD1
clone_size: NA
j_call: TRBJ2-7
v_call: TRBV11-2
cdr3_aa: CASSLGQGAYEQYF
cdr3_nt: TGTGCCAGCAGCTTAGGACAGGGGGCGTACGAGCAGTACTTC

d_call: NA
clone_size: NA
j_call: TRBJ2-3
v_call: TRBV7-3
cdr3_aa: CASSLDGSDTQYF
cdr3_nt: TGTGCCAGCAGCTTAGACGGGTCAGATACGCAGTATTTT

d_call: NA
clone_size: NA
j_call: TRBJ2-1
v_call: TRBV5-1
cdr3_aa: CASSNGLYNIDEQFF
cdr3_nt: TGCGCCAGCAGCAACGGACTGTACAATATAGATGAGCAGTTCTTC

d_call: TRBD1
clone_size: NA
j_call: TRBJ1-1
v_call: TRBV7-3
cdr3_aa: CASSPRTGRDTEAFF
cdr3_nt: TGTGCCAGCAGCCCTCGGACAGGGCGAGACACTGAAGCTTTCTTT

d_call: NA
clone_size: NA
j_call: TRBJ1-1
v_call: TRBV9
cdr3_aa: CASSAIPGTPNTEAFF
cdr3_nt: TGTGCCAGCAGCGCCATCCCCGGGACACCGAACACTGAAGCTTTCTTT

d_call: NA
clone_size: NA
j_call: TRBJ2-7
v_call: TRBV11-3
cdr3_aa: CASSLVRGGGGEQYF
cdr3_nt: TGTGCCAGCAGCTTAGTGAGGGGAGGAGGAGGCGAGCAGTACTTC

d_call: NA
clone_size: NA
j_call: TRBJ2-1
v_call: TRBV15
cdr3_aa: CATSRVGGGGGNGEQFF
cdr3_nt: TGTGCCACCAGCAGAGTAGGGGGAGGCGGGGGTAACGGTGAGCAGTTCTTC

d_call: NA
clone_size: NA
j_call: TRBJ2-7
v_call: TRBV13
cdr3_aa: CASSLGAATYEQYF
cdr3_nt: TGTGCCAGCAGCTTAGGTGCGGCCACCTACGAGCAGTACTTC

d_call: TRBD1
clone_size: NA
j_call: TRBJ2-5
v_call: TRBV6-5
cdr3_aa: CASSSLGTGQETQYF
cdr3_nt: TGTGCCAGCAGTTCTCTGGGGACAGGGCAAGAGACCCAGTACTTC

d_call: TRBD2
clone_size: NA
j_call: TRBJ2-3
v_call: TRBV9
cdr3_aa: CASSPLAGVTDTQYF
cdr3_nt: TGTGCCAGCAGCCCACTAGCGGGGGTCACAGATACGCAGTATTTT

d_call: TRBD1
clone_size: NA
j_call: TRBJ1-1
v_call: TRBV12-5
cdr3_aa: CASGLPDRVKDTEAFF
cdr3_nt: TGTGCTAGTGGTTTGCCTGACAGGGTTAAAGACACTGAAGCTTTCTTT

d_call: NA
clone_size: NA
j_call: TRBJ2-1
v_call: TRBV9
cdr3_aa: CASSVSRSSYNEQFF
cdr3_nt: TGTGCCAGCAGCGTTAGTAGGAGCTCCTACAATGAGCAGTTCTTC

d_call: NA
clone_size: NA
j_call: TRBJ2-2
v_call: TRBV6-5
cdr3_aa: CASSPGFRTGELFF
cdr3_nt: TGTGCCAGCAGCCCCGGTTTCCGCACCGGGGAGCTGTTTTTT

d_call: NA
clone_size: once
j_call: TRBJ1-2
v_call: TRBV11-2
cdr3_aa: CASSLGTNYGYTF
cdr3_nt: TGTGCCAGCAGCCTCGGGACTAACTATGGCTACACCTTC

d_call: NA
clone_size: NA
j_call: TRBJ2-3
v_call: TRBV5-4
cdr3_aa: CASSFLATDTQYF
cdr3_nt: TGTGCCAGCAGCTTTCTAGCAACAGATACGCAGTATTTT

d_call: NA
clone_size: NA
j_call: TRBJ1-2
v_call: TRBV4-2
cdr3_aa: CASSQDKGRDYGYTF
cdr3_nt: TGTGCCAGCAGCCAAGATAAGGGCAGGGACTATGGCTACACCTTC

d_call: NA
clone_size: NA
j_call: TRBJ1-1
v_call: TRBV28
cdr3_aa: CATRGDGYTEAFF
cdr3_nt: TGTGCCACTCGCGGGGATGGGTACACTGAAGCTTTCTTT

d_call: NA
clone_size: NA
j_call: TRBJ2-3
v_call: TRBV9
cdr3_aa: CASSPREDTQYF
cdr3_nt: TGTGCCAGCAGCCCCCGCGAGGATACGCAGTATTTT

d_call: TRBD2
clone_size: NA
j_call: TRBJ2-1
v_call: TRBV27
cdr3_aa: CASREGRESNEQFF
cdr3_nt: TGTGCCAGCAGAGAGGGGCGGGAGTCAAATGAGCAGTTCTTC

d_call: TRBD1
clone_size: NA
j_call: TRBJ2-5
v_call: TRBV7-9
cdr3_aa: CASSLSRGGRETQYF
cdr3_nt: TGTGCCAGCAGCTTATCCCGAGGGGGCAGGGAGACCCAGTACTTC

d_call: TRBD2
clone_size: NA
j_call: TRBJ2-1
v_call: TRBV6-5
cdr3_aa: CASSYSISGLNNEQFF
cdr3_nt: TGTGCCAGCAGTTACTCGATTAGCGGGCTAAACAATGAGCAGTTCTTC

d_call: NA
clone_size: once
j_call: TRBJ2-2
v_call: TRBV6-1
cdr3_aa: CASRGGIGELFF
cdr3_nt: TGTGCCAGCAGGGGGGGAATCGGGGAGCTGTTTTTT

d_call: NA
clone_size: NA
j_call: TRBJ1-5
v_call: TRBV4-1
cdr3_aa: CASSQGPGYSNQPQHF
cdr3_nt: TGCGCCAGCAGCCAAGGTCCAGGGTATAGCAATCAGCCCCAGCATTTT

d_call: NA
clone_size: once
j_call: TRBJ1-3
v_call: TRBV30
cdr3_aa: CAWSTGSGNTIYF
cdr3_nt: TGTGCCTGGAGTACAGGCTCTGGAAACACCATATATTTT

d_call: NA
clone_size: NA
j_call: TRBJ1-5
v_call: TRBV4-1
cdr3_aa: CASSQDWAGGNQPQHF
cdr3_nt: TGCGCCAGCAGCCAAGATTGGGCAGGTGGTAATCAGCCCCAGCATTTT

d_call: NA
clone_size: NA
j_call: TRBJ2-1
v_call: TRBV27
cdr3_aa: CASSLLVEYNEQFF
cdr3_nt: TGTGCCAGCAGTCTCCTAGTGGAGTACAATGAGCAGTTCTTC

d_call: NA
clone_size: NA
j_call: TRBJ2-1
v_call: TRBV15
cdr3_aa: CAISGNNEQFF
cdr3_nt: TGTGCGATATCCGGGAACAATGAGCAGTTCTTC

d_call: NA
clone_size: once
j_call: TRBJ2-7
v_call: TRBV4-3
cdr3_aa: CASSQVRPNWEGDYEQYF
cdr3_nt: TGCGCCAGCAGCCAAGTTCGGCCTAACTGGGAAGGGGACTACGAGCAGTACTTC

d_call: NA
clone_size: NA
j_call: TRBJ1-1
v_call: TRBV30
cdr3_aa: CAWSPLNTEAFF
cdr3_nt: TGTGCCTGGAGCCCTCTGAACACTGAAGCTTTCTTT

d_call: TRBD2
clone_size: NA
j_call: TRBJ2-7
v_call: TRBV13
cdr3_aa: CASSSGGGRSYEQYF
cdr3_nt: TGTGCCAGCAGCTCCGGGGGGGGCCGGAGCTACGAGCAGTACTTC

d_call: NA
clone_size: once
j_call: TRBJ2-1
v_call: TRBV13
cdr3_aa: CASSPTLEGEQFF
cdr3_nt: TGTGCCAGCAGCCCTACACTAGAAGGCGAGCAGTTCTTC

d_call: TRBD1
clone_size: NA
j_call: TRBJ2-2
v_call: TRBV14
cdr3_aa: CASSQDKDRGPVYTGELFF
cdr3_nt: TGTGCCAGCAGCCAAGATAAGGACAGGGGACCCGTGTACACCGGGGAGCTGTTTTTT

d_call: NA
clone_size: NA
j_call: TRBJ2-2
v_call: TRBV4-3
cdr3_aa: CASSPTTTGELFF
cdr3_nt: TGCGCCAGCAGCCCTACTACCACCGGGGAGCTGTTTTTT

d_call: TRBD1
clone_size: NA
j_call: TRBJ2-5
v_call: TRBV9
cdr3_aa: CASSTLVGQGAKETQYF
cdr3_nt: TGTGCCAGCAGCACCTTGGTGGGACAGGGGGCTAAAGAGACCCAGTACTTC

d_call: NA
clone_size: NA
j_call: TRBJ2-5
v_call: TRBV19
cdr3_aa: CASSMSASLEQYF
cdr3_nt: TGTGCCAGTAGTATGTCCGCAAGCTTGGAGCAGTACTTC

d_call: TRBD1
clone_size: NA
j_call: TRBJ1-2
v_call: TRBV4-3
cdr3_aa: CASSQDEVTGLTNYGYTF
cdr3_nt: TGCGCCAGCAGCCAAGATGAGGTGACAGGGCTCACTAACTATGGCTACACCTTC

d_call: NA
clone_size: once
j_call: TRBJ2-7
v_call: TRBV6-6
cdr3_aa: CATQDRGYEQYF
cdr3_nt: TGTGCCACCCAAGACAGAGGCTACGAGCAGTACTTC

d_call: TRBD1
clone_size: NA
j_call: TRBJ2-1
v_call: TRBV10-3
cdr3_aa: CAISESRDSYYNEQFF
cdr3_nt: TGTGCCATCAGCGAATCCCGGGACAGCTATTACAATGAGCAGTTCTTC

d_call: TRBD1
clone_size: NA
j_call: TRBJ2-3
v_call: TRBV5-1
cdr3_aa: CASSSGTAGLDTQYF
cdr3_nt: TGCGCCAGCAGCTCCGGGACAGCTGGTTTAGATACGCAGTATTTT

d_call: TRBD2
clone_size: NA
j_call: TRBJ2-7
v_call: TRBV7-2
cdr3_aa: CASSIFGGGAYEQYF
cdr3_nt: TGTGCCAGCAGCATCTTCGGCGGGGGGGCCTACGAGCAGTACTTC

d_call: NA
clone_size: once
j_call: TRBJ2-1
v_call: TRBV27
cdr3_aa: CASSFINEQFF
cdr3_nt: TGTGCCAGCAGTTTCATCAATGAGCAGTTCTTC

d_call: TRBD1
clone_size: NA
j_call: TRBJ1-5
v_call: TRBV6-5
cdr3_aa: CASRPQGRNQPQHF
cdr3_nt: TGTGCCAGCAGGCCACAGGGGCGCAATCAGCCCCAGCATTTT

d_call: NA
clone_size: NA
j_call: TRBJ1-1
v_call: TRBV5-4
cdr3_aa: CASSLAGTREAFF
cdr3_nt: TGTGCCAGCAGCTTGGCCGGGACAAGAGAAGCTTTCTTT

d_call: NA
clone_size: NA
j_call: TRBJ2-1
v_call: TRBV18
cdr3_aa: CASSPGSSYNEQFF
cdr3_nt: TGTGCCAGCTCACCAGGGAGCTCCTACAATGAGCAGTTCTTC

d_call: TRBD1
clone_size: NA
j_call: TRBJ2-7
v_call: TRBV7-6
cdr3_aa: CASSIGQGAYEQYF
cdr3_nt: TGTGCCAGCAGCATAGGACAGGGAGCCTACGAGCAGTACTTC

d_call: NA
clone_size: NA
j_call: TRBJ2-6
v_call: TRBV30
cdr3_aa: CAWSLGAGANVLTF
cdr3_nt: TGTGCCTGGAGTCTCGGGGCTGGGGCCAACGTCCTGACTTTC

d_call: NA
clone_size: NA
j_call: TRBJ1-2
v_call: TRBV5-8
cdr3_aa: CASSLALPTLDGYTF
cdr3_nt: TGTGCCAGCAGCTTGGCATTACCTACCCTTGATGGCTACACCTTC

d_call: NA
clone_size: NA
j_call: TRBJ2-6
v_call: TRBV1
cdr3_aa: CTSSCRRLCTSRANVLTF
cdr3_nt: TGCACCAGCAGTTGCAGGCGTTTGTGCACAAGTCGGGCCAACGTCCTGACTTTC

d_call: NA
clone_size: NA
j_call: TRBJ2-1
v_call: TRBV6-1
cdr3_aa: CASRSLNEQFF
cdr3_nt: TGTGCCAGCAGATCCCTTAATGAGCAGTTCTTC

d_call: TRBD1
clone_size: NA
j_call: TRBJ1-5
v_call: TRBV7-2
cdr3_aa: CASSLDGTGGQPQHF
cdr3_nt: TGTGCCAGCAGCTTAGATGGGACAGGGGGCCAGCCCCAGCATTTT

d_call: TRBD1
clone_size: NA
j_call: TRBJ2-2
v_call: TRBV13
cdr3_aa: CASSQRQGAGELFF
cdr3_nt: TGTGCCAGCAGCCAAAGACAGGGGGCAGGGGAGCTGTTTTTT

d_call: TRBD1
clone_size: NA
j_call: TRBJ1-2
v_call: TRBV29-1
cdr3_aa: CSVPGQSYGYTF
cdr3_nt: TGCAGCGTTCCGGGACAGAGCTATGGCTACACCTTC

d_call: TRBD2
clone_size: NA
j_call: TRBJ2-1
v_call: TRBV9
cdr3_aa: CASSSSGSGEQFF
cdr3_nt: TGTGCCAGCAGCTCTAGCGGGAGTGGTGAGCAGTTCTTC

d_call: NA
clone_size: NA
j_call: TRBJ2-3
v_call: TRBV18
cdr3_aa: CASSRTEPDTQYF
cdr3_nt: TGTGCCAGCTCACGAACAGAACCAGATACGCAGTATTTT

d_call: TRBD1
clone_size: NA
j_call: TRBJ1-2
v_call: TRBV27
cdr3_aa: CATRQGDGYTF
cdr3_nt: TGTGCCACCCGACAGGGGGATGGCTACACCTTC